Below are 25 T cell receptor beta chains sequenced from a single sample in a study of tumor-infiltrating lymphocytes in oesophageal squamous cell carcinoma (dated by TCRdb to about 2016). Library prep was done by PCR. Sequencing used an Illumina HiSeq 2000. The public sequencing data were trimmed at Q25 with fastp and processed into clonotypes with MiXCR by TCRdb, which kept only in-frame beta chains. Under each unique CDR3 protein, matching rows form one entry showing the most common genes and DNA. The sample records about 16,000 distinct CDR3 sequences, approximately 46% of which are singletons. Clones ranked in the top ten supply about 33% of the sample. Sequencing used normal esophageal tissue next to the tumor. The receptors were gathered from a female donor with esophageal squamous cell carcinoma.

The chain is built from TRBV2 and TRBJ2-1; D is possibly TRBD2 (6 bases). There are 14 residues in the CDR3. Trimming took off 6 bases at V and 9 bases at J, with 18 bases between the two ends. From germline, CDR1 is SNHLY and CDR2 FYNNEI. The CDR3 DNA reads TGTGCCAGCAGATTGACGGGGGACTGGGGTGAGCAGTTCTTC. It translates to CASRLTGDWGEQFF.

This clonotype was picked up a small number of times. V is TRBV6-1 and J is TRBJ2-7; 12 nucleotides align to TRBD2. Germline CDR1 MNHNS, CDR2 SASEGT. After removal of 6 bases from V and 7 bases from J, the junction contained 28 bases not matched to a gene. CDR3 size: 21 residues. CDR3 sequence reads: CASSRHISGTHGTSGYNEQYF. The CDR3 DNA reads as TGTGCCAGCAGCCGTCACATATCCGGGACACACGGGACTAGCGGGTACAATGAGCAGTACTTC.

This clonotype has a count of ten or more. The chain combines TRBV28 with TRBJ1-1, with D possibly being TRBD1 (5 bases). CDR1 and CDR2 from the germline V gene are MDHEN and SYDVKM. The germline V and J ends were trimmed by 0 bases and 7 bases, with 15 bases remaining between them. The CDR3 spans 15 residues. CDR3 nucleotides: TGTGCCAGCAGTTTATGGGGGACTGGGAGGCGTGAAGCTTTCTTT. Its protein is CASSLWGTGRREAFF.

As to this clonotype: At one boundary the junction diverges from the germline segment, which might be a read error. The chain carries TRBV7-2 and TRBJ2-3; the D is unclear. Germline-derived CDR1 and CDR2 are SGHTA and FQGNSA. This CDR3 has 12 residues. The CDR3 DNA sequence: TGTGTCAGCAGCCCCCTCCCCTACGAGCAGTATTTT. Its translation is CVSSPLPYEQYF.

This clonotype was recorded at least ten times. The rearrangement joins TRBV5-6 to TRBJ2-7, with unresolved D. The CDR3 loop spans 11 amino acids. Germline lookup yields CDR1 SGHDT and CDR2 YYEEEE. V gave up 0 bases and J gave up 4 bases, with 2 bases separating them. CDR3 region: CASSLGYEQYF. The CDR3 nucleotides are TGTGCCAGCAGCTTGGGTTACGAGCAGTACTTC.

The table lists this clonotype with many counts. The J gene is TRBJ2-7, the V gene TRBV5-1; unclear D gene. The germline V gene encodes CDR1 SGHRS and CDR2 YFSETQ. Trimming stripped 3 bases from V and 1 base from J, with 5 bases between. This CDR3 region has 12 residues. The CDR3 coding sequence is TGCGCCAGCAGCTCAAGTTCCTACGAGCAGTACTTC. Translated, it gives CASSSSSYEQYF.

This chain connects TRBV15 to TRBJ1-2; the D is unclear. CDR3 length: 13 amino acids. Germline assignment: CDR1 LNHNV and CDR2 YYDKDF (reference sequence). V was trimmed by 0 bases and J by 2 bases, leaving 4 bases between them. The CDR3 DNA follows: TGTGCCACCAGCAGAGACGGGAACTATGGCTACACCTTC. It yields the protein CATSRDGNYGYTF. The variable domain in full, completed from reference TRBV15 and TRBJ1-2, reads DAMVIQNPRYQVTQFGKPVTLSCSQTLNHNVMYWYQQKSSQAPKLLFHYYDKDFNNEADTPDNFQSRRPNTSFCFLDIRSPGLGDTAMYLCATSRDGNYGYTFGSGTRLTVV.

The CDR3 region has the DNA TGTGCCAGCAGCTTAGCAGGGAACAATCAGCCCCAGCATTTT. It translates to CASSLAGNNQPQHF. V is TRBV11-2 and J is TRBJ1-5, with D possibly being TRBD1 (5 bases). CDR3 length: 14 residues. Trimming removed 1 base from V and 3 bases from J, with 7 bases in between. CDR1 is SGHAT and CDR2 is FQNNGV in the germline V gene.

The count of this clonotype is one. The chain has TRBV5-1 and TRBJ2-3, with D possibly matching TRBD1 (6 bases). CDR1 SGHRS and CDR2 YFSETQ come from the germline V gene. This CDR3 has 14 residues. V was pared by 0 bases and J by 5 bases, with 10 bases between. The CDR3 nucleotides are TGCGCCAGCAGCTTGGGACAGGCGGTAGATACGCAGTATTTT. Protein: CASSLGQAVDTQYF.

For this clonotype: This may arise from a read error, as a much more abundant clone is one base away. V is TRBV5-1 and J is TRBJ2-7, with D tentatively TRBD1 or TRBD2 (6 bases each). The CDR3 extends over 14 amino acids. V shed 2 bases and J shed 7 bases, with 16 bases lying between them. Germline CDR1 and CDR2: SGHRS and YFSETQ. This CDR3 is CASSFGQGRHEQYF. In DNA, the CDR3 is TGCGCCAGCAGCTTTGGTCAGGGGAGGCATGAGCAGTACTTC.

At least ten counts were recorded for this clonotype. The chain carries TRBV7-6 and TRBJ2-3; the match to TRBD1 covers 10 bases. The CDR3 has 16 amino acids. Germline V gene lookup returns CDR1 SGHVS and CDR2 FNYEAQ. The V segment lost 11 bases and the J segment 14 bases; nucleotides outside the gene matches: 25. This CDR3 is CAQQGDRGPGSGELYF. The CDR3 DNA follows: TGTGCCCAACAGGGGGACAGGGGACCAGGTAGCGGGGAGCTGTATTTT.

This clonotype was detected only a few times. This chain uses TRBV7-6 with TRBJ2-3; D uncertain. Per germline, CDR1 SGHVS and CDR2 FNYEAQ. CDR3 size: 14 residues. V gave up 3 bases and J gave up 4 bases, with 11 bases separating them. The CDR3 DNA follows: TGTGCCAGCAGCTTGGCCTTGAGTCCAGATACGCAGTATTTT. It encodes CASSLALSPDTQYF.

This clonotype is medium-sized within its sample. The chain recombines TRBV12-3 or TRBV12-4 with TRBJ2-5; 10 nucleotides line up with TRBD2. The J segment lost 4 bases and the V segment lost 5 bases, leaving 1 base of the junction unmatched. The length of the CDR3 is 13 residues. CDR3 region: CASSRLAGETQYF. The CDR3 DNA follows: TGTGCCAGCAGTCGACTAGCGGGAGAGACCCAGTACTTC.

This clonotype was seen a single time. This sequence joins TRBV12-3 or TRBV12-4 and TRBJ2-7, with 7 bases that match TRBD2. This CDR3 is built from 15 residues. The trim removed 7 bases at V and 3 bases at J, leaving 12 bases unmatched. CDR3 sequence (DNA): TGTGCCAGCACCTCCCTCGGACTAGTCGGCTACGAGCAGTACTTC. It yields the protein CASTSLGLVGYEQYF.

J is TRBJ2-1 and V is TRBV20-1, with D perhaps matching TRBD2 (6 bases). Per the germline V gene, CDR1 is DFQATT and CDR2 is SNEGSKA (reference sequence). CDR3 size: 14 residues. The V end lost 5 bases, the J end lost 1 base, and 12 bases lay between the germline ends. The CDR3 reads CSAPPTSSYNEQFF. Here the CDR3 DNA reads TGCAGTGCTCCCCCGACTAGTTCCTACAATGAGCAGTTCTTC.

The sample holds a few counts of this clonotype. This chain uses TRBV15 with TRBJ2-1, with 8 bases fitting TRBD2. The J call may be incorrect, as the DNA end agrees better with TRBJ2-7. Germline V CDR1 and CDR2: LNHNV, YYDKDF (reference sequence). The CDR3 extends over 19 amino acids. The DNA of the CDR3 is TGTGCCACCAGCAGGGGTCCCCCTAGCGGGCGTAGCTCCTACAATGAGCAGTACTTC. It codes for CATSRGPPSGRSSYNEQYF.

The chain recombines TRBV5-3 with TRBJ2-6, with TRBD2 identical over 7 bases. TRBV5-3 is assigned to the ORF class and has an uncertain function. The CDR3 length is 17 residues. With 8 bases clipped from V and 1 base from J, the junction kept 12 bases outside the gene matches. For the CDR3, the DNA is TGTGCCAGCAGCCGGGGGGTCCTACCTTCTGGGGCCAACGTCCTGACTTTC. Its protein product is CASSRGVLPSGANVLTF.

The chain combines TRBV6-1 with TRBJ2-3, with 10 bases identical to TRBD1. The J call may be in error: the DNA end matches TRBJ2-7 better. Germline CDR1 reads MNHNS; CDR2 reads SASEGT. CDR3 length: 15 amino acids. The CDR3 DNA follows: TGTGCCAGCAGTGAAACTCGACAGGGGGCGGGAGAGCAGTACTTC. Translated, it gives CASSETRQGAGEQYF.

This clonotype was counted a few times. The rearrangement links TRBV7-3 to TRBJ2-4, with 7 bases that match TRBD2. The better agreement between TRBJ2-5 and the DNA end casts doubt on the J call. The CDR3 contains 13 residues. Germline CDR1 SGHTA, CDR2 FQGTGA. The CDR3 sequence: CASSKTSSGTQYF. Here the CDR3 DNA reads TGTGCCAGCAGCAAGACTAGCTCGGGGACCCAGTACTTC.

The chain is built from TRBV12-3 or TRBV12-4 and TRBJ2-5; weak D call: TRBD2 (5 bases). The J call may be mistaken, given a closer DNA end match to TRBJ2-1. The CDR3 is 16 amino acids. CDR3 sequence (DNA): TGTGCCAGCAGTTCGGGGATTGGCACCCCCAACAATGAGCAGTTCTTC. Amino acids: CASSSGIGTPNNEQFF.

The chain recombines TRBV5-1 with TRBJ1-4; 9 nucleotides agree with TRBD1. The germline gives CDR1 SGHRS, CDR2 YFSETQ. With 3 bases clipped from V and 6 bases from J, the junction kept 9 bases outside the gene matches. This CDR3 has 16 amino acids. This CDR3 is CASSSGTGRLDEKLFF. Here the CDR3 DNA reads TGCGCCAGCAGCTCGGGGACAGGGAGGTTAGATGAAAAACTGTTTTTT.

The chain is built from TRBV6-2 or TRBV6-3 and TRBJ2-3; D is uncertain. The CDR3 has 16 residues. The V and J ends lost 5 bases and 0 bases respectively, with 15 bases between them. Germline V gives CDR1 MNHEY, CDR2 SVGEGT. As DNA, the CDR3 is TGTGCCAGCAGTGTCAATAGGGTTACTAGCACAGATACGCAGTATTTT. Translating gives CASSVNRVTSTDTQYF.

This clonotype was counted at least ten times. This sequence joins TRBV7-9 and TRBJ2-1; D unclear. The assigned J gene may be wrong: the sequence end matches TRBJ2-7 better. This CDR3 has 14 residues. CDR1 is SEHNR, CDR2 FQNEAQ, per germline (reference sequence). CDR3: CASSLGLTPDEQYF. Here the CDR3 DNA reads TGTGCCAGCAGCTTAGGGCTCACCCCGGACGAGCAGTACTTC.

The V gene is TRBV11-1, the J gene TRBJ2-7; the match to TRBD1 covers 12 bases. The DNA end lines up better with TRBJ1-2; the J call may be wrong. The germline V gene has CDR1 SGHAT and CDR2 FQDESV (reference sequence). CDR3 length: 14 amino acids. The CDR3 spells CASSPGQGADGYTF. CDR3 in DNA: TGTGCCAGCAGCCCGGGACAGGGGGCAGATGGCTACACCTTC.

A few counts support this clonotype. The chain employs TRBV20-1 and TRBJ2-1, with D tentatively TRBD1 (6 bases). The better agreement between TRBJ2-7 and the DNA end casts doubt on the J call. Germline-derived CDR1 and CDR2 are DFQATT and SNEGSKA (reference sequence). This CDR3 comprises 12 residues. CDR3 nucleotides: TGCAGTGTCAATACAGGGTTTGACGAGCAGTACTTC. Its protein product is CSVNTGFDEQYF.